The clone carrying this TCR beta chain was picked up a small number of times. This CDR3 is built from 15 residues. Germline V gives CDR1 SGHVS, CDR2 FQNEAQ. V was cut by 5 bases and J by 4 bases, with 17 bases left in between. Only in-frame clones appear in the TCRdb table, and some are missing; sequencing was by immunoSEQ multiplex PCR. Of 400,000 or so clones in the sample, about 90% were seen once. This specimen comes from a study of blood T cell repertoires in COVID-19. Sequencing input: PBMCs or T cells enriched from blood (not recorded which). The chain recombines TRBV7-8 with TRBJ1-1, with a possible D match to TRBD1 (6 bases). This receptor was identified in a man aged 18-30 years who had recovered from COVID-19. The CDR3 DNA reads TGTGCCAGCAGCGGGCAAACAGGGCTGGGCACTGAAGCTTTCTTT. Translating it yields CASSGQTGLGTEAFF.